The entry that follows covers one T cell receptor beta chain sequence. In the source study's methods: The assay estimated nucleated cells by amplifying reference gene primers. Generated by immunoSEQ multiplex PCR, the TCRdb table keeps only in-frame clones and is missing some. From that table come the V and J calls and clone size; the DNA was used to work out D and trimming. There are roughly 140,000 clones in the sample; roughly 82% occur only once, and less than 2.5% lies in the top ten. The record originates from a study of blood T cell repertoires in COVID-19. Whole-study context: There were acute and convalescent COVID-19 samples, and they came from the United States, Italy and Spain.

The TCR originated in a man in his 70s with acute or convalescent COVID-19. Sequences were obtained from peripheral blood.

The CDR3 DNA reads as TGTGCCAGCAGCCTAGTTCGGGTACCTGGAAACACCATATATTTT. This translates into CASSLVRVPGNTIYF. The V call is TRBV11-2, the J call TRBJ1-3; D call uncertain. The CDR3 length is 15 residues. Trimming stripped 5 bases from V and 2 bases from J, with 13 bases between. The germline V gene has CDR1 SGHAT and CDR2 FQNNGV.